This T cell receptor (beta chain) was recovered during a study of blood T cells in healthy people across ages. Combining a sample-barcoded 5' primer with a J-beta primer mix, a second PCR ran for 7 to 11 cycles. TCRdb ran MiXCR on the 5' RACE reads and lists one entry per CDR3 protein. Here the sample spans fewer than 900,000 distinct CDR3 sequences, approximately 43% being singletons. The V end was cut by 0 bases, the J end by 3 bases, with 15 bases between. This CDR3 has 15 amino acids. From germline, CDR1 is DFQATT and CDR2 SNEGSKA (reference sequence). This clonotype showed up just once. The sequence was obtained from a woman aged 55-69 years in good health. Sequencing was carried out using blood. This chain joins TRBV20-1 and TRBJ2-7; possible D gene TRBD1, 5 bases. The CDR3 loop is CSARDKYSRGYEQYF. For the CDR3, the DNA is TGCAGTGCTAGAGATAAGTATAGTAGGGGCTACGAGCAGTACTTC.